The 7 T cell receptor beta chains below come from one sample, sequenced in a study of blood T cell repertoires in COVID-19. Here immunoSEQ multiplex PCR was the method, and the copy in TCRdb shows in-frame clones only, minus some. The sample lists 87,000 or so clones; under 85% were seen once. The material sequenced was peripheral blood. These receptors were collected from a woman of 80 years or more with COVID-19, enrolled during active disease.

The V and J genes are TRBV7-2 and TRBJ1-1; TRBD1 matches at 8 bases. Germline V gene lookup returns CDR1 SGHTA and CDR2 FQGNSA. The trim removed 5 bases at V and 2 bases at J, leaving 7 bases unmatched. This CDR3 is built from 15 residues. The CDR3 DNA reads as TGTGCCAGCAGCCTATACGGGACAGGCAACACTGAAGCTTTCTTT. Residues: CASSLYGTGNTEAFF.

The chain has TRBV14 and TRBJ1-1; D is possibly TRBD1 (6 bases). Germline CDR1 reads SGHDN; CDR2 reads FVKESK. V was trimmed by 1 base and J by 3 bases, leaving 15 bases between them. The CDR3 is 16 residues long. The CDR3, as DNA: TGTGCCAGCAGCCAAGCCAAAGGAGAGGGGGACACTGAAGCTTTCTTT. This gives the protein CASSQAKGEGDTEAFF.

The chain carries TRBV24-1 and TRBJ2-3; 7 bases map to TRBD2. Germline CDR1 reads KGHDR; CDR2 reads SFDVKD. The CDR3 is 13 residues long. The ends lost 6 bases at V and 6 bases at J; junction bases unmatched: 5. The CDR3: CATSKAGTDTQYF. For the CDR3, the DNA is TGTGCCACCAGTAAAGCGGGAACGGATACGCAGTATTTT.

The CDR3 loop is CASRGLGSGEQYF. The DNA of the CDR3 is TGCGCCAGCAGGGGCCTGGGGAGCGGGGAGCAGTACTTC. The chain carries TRBV10-2 and TRBJ2-7; possible D gene TRBD2, 6 bases. CDR3 size: 13 residues. Germline V lookup: CDR1 WSHSY, CDR2 SAAADI. V lost 6 bases, J lost 7 bases, and 16 bases lay in between.

The rearrangement uses TRBV6-6 and TRBJ2-7; 12 bases are shared with TRBD2. Germline V gene data show CDR1 as MNHNY and CDR2 as SVGAGI (reference sequence). This CDR3 is built from 16 residues. Trimming removed 6 bases from V and 5 bases from J; junction bases left unmatched: 11. The CDR3 bases are TGTGCCAGCAGGAACGAAGGACTAGCGGGATTCGACGAGCAGTACTTC. It codes for CASRNEGLAGFDEQYF.

In this sample, this clone turned up once. The chain carries TRBV30 and TRBJ2-7, with 11 bases lining up with TRBD2. The V and J ends lost 5 bases and 6 bases, in that order; junction bases with no gene match: 6. The CDR3 totals 13 residues. Germline V CDR1 and CDR2: GTSNPN, SVGIG (reference sequence). The CDR3 nucleotides read TGTGCCTGGGGGGTGGGACTAGCGGTCGAGCAGTACTTC. Translating gives CAWGVGLAVEQYF.

V is TRBV7-9 and J is TRBJ1-1; 9 bases match TRBD1. This CDR3 spans 15 amino acids. Trimming removed 5 bases from V and 0 bases from J; junction bases left unmatched: 4. The germline CDR1 and CDR2 sequences are SEHNR and FQNEAQ (reference sequence). The CDR3 loop reads CASSQGQGMNTEAFF. For the CDR3, the DNA is TGTGCCAGCAGCCAGGGACAGGGTATGAACACTGAAGCTTTCTTT. Together with reference TRBV7-9 and TRBJ1-1, the CDR3 gives the full variable domain: DTGVSQNPRHKITKRGQNVTFRCDPISEHNRLYWYRQTLGQGPEFLTYFQNEAQLEKSRLLSDRFSAERPKGSFSTLEIQRTEQGDSAMYLCASSQGQGMNTEAFFGQGTRLTVV.